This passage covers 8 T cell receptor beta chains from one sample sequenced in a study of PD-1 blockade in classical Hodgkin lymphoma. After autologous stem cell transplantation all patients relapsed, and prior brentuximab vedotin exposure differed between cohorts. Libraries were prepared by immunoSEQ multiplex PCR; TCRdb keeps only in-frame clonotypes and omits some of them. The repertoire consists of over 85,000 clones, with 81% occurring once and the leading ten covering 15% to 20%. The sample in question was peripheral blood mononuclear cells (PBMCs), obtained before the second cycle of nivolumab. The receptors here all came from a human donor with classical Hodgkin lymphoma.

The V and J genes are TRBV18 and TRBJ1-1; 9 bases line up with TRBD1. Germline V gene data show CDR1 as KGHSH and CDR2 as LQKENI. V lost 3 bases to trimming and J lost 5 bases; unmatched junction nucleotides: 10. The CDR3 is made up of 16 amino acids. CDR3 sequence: CASSPGTGRLGTEAFF. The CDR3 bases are TGTGCCAGCTCACCCGGGACAGGGAGGCTGGGGACTGAAGCTTTCTTT.

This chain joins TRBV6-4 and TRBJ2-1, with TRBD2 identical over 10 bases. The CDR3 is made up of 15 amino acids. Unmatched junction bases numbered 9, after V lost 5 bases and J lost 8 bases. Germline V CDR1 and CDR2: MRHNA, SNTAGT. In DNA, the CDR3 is TGTGCCAGCAGTTACCTAGCGGGAGCTAGCTATGAGCAGTTCTTC. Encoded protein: CASSYLAGASYEQFF.

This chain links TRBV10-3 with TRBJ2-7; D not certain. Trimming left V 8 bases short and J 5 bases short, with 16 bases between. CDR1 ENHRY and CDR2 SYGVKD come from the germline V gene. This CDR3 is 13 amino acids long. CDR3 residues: CAISGQMDDEQYF. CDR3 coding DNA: TGTGCCATCTCGGGCCAGATGGATGACGAGCAGTACTTC.

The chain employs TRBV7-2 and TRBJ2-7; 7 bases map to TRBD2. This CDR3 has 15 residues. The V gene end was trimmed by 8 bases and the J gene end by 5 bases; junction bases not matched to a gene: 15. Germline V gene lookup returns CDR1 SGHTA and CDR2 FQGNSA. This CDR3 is CASRGVGREHHEQYF. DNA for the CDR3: TGTGCCAGCCGGGGGGTGGGGCGGGAGCACCACGAGCAGTACTTC.

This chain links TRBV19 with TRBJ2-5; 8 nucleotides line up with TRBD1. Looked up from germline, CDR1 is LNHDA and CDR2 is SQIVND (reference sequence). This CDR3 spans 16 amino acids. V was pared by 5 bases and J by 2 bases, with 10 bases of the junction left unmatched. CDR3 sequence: CASSSGGRAEQETQYF. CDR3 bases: TGTGCCAGTAGTTCAGGGGGCAGGGCCGAGCAAGAGACCCAGTACTTC. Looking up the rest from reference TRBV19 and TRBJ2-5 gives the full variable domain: DGGITQSPKYLFRKEGQNVTLSCEQNLNHDAMYWYRQDPGQGLRLIYYSQIVNDFQKGDIAEGYSVSREKKESFPLTVTSAQKNPTAFYLCASSSGGRAEQETQYFGPGTRLLVL.

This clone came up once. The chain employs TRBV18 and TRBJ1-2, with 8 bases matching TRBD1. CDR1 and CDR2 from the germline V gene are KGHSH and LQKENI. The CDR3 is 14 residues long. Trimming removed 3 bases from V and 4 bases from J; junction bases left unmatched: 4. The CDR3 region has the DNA TGTGCCAGCTCACCGGGACAGGAAATCTATGGCTACACCTTC. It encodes CASSPGQEIYGYTF.

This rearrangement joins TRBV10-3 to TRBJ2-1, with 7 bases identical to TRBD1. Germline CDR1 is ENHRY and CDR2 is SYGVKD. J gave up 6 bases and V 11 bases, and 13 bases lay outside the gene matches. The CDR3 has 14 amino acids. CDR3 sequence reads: CASSENRGGNEQFF. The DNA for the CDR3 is TGTGCCTCCTCAGAGAACAGGGGTGGCAATGAGCAGTTCTTC.

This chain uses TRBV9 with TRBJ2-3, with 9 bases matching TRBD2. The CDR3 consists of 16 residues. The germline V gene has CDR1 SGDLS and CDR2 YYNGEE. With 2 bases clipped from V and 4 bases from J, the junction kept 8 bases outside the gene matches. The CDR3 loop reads CASSVGLAETSDTQYF. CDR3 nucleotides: TGTGCCAGCAGCGTGGGACTAGCAGAGACCTCAGATACGCAGTATTTT.